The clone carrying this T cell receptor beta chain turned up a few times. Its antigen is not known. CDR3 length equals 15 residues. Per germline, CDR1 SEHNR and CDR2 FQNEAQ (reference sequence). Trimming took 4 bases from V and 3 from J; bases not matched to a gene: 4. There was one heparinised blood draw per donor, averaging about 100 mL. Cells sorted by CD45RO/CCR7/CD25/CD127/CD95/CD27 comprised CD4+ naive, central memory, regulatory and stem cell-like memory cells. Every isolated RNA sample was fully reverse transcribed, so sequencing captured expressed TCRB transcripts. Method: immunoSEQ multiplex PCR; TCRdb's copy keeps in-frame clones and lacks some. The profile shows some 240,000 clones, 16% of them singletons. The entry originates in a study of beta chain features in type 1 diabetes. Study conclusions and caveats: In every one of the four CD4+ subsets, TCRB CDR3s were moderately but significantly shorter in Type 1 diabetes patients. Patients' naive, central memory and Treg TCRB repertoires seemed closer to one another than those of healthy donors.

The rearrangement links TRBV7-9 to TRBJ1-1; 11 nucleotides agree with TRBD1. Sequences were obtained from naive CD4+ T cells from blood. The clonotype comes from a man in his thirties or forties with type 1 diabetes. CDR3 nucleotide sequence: TGTGCCAGCAGCTGGACAGGGGGCTTGCACACTGAAGCTTTCTTT. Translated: CASSWTGGLHTEAFF.